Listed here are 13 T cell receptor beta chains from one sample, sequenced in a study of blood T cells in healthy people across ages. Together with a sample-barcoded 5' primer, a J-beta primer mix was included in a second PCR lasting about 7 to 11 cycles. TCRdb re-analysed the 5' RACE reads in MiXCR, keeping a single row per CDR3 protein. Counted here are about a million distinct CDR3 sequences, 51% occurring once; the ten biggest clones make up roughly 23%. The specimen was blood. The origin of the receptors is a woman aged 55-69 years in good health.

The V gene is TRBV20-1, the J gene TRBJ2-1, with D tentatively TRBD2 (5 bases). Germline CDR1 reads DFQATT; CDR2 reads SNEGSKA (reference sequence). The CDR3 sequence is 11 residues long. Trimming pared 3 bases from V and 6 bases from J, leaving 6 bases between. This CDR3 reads CSASSANEQFF. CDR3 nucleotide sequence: TGCAGTGCTAGTAGCGCCAATGAGCAGTTCTTC.

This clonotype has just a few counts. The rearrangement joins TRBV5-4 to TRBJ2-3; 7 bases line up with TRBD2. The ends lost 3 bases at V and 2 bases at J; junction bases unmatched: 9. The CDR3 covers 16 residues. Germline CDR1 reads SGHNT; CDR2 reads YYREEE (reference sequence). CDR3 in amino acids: CASSSHISGPTDTQYF. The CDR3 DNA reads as TGTGCCAGCAGCTCCCACATTAGCGGGCCCACAGATACGCAGTATTTT.

The CDR3 bases are TGTGCCACCAGCAGAGATGCTCGATGGGGCGAGCAGTACTTC. As protein: CATSRDARWGEQYF. The rearrangement joins TRBV15 to TRBJ2-7; D ambiguous. Germline CDR1 is LNHNV and CDR2 is YYDKDF (reference sequence). This CDR3 spans 14 amino acids. V shed 0 bases and J shed 6 bases, with 12 bases lying between them.

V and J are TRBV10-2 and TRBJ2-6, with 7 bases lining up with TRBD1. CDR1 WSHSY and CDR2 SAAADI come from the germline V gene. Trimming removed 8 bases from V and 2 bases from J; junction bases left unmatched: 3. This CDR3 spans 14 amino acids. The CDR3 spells CASHQGAGANVLTF. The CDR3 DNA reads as TGCGCCAGCCACCAGGGGGCTGGGGCCAACGTCCTGACTTTC.

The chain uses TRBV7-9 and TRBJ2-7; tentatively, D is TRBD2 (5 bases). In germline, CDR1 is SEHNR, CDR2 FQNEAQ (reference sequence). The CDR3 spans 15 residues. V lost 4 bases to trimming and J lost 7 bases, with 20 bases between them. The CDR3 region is CASSSGDSAWGEQYF. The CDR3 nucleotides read TGTGCCAGCAGCTCTGGTGATAGCGCCTGGGGTGAGCAGTACTTC.

DNA for the CDR3: TGCAGCGTTGGCCCTGTCAATGAGCAGTTCTTC. This codes for CSVGPVNEQFF. J is TRBJ2-1 and V is TRBV29-1; D ambiguous. V was cut by 4 bases and J by 6 bases, with 7 bases left in between. The CDR3 length is 11 residues. The V gene's germline CDR1 is SQVTM and CDR2 ANQGSEA.

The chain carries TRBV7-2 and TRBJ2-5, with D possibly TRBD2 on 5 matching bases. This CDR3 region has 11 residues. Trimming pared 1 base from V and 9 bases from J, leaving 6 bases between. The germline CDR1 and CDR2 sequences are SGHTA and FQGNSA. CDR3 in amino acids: CASSLERPQYF. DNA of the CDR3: TGTGCCAGCAGCTTAGAGCGGCCCCAGTACTTC.

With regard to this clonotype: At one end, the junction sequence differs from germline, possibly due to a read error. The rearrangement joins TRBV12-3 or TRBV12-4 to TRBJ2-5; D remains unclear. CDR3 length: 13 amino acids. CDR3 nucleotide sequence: TGTGCCAGCAGTGTAGCTAACTGGGAGACCCAGTACTTC. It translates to CASSVANWETQYF.

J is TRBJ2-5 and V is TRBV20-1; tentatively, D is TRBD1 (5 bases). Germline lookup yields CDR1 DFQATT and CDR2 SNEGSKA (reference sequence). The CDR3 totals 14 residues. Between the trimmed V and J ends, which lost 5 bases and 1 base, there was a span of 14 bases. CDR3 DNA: TGCAGTGCTTACAGGTTTCAAGTCCAAGAGACCCAGTACTTC. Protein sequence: CSAYRFQVQETQYF.

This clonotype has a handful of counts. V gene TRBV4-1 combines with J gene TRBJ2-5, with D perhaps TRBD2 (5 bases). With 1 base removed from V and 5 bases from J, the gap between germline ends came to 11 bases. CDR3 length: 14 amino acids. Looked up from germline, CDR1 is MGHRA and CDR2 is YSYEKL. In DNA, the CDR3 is TGCGCCAGCAGCCAAGGGCCTAGCCAGGAGACCCAGTACTTC. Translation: CASSQGPSQETQYF.

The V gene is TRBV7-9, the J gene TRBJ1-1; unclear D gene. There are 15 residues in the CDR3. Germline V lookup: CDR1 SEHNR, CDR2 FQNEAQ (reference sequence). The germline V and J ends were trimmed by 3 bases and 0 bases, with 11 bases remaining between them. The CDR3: CASSLVRSMNTEAFF. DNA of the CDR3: TGTGCCAGCAGCTTGGTGAGGTCGATGAACACTGAAGCTTTCTTT.

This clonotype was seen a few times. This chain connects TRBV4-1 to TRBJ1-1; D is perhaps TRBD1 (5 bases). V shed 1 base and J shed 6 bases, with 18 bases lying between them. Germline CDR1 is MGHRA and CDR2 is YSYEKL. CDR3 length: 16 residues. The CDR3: CASSQVGQGSLAEAFF. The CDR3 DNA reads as TGCGCCAGCAGCCAAGTAGGGCAGGGCAGCCTGGCTGAAGCTTTCTTT.

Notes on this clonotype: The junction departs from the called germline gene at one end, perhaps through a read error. CDR3 coding DNA: TGCAGCGTTGCCCCACAGGACTCCTGCGAGCAGTACTTC. Translating gives CSVAPQDSCEQYF. The chain is built from TRBV29-1 and TRBJ2-7; D is perhaps TRBD1 or TRBD2 (5 bases each). The CDR3 is 13 residues long. Germline V gene sequence: CDR1 SQVTM, CDR2 ANQGSEA.